The entry below describes one T cell receptor (beta chain). No antigen is known for it. These data come from a study of beta chain features in type 1 diabetes. The study, taken as a whole, reports: Among patients with Type 1 diabetes, TCRB CDR3s were moderately but significantly shorter in every one of the four CD4+ subsets. A pattern of fewer insertions and more deletions at VDJ junctions was seen in type 1 diabetes patients. TCRB repertoires of naive, central memory and Treg cells appeared more similar among patients than among healthy donors. Whether HLA type influences TCRB rearrangement remained unresolved here.

Investigators reverse transcribed all isolated RNA, so they sequenced expressed TCRB transcripts. Sequencing was performed with immunoSEQ multiplex PCR; in TCRdb, only in-frame clones are kept and a portion is missing. The repertoire holds roughly 290,000 clones, with approximately 8% as singletons. The V and J ends lost 10 bases and 0 bases respectively, with 10 bases between them. The CDR3 contains 13 residues. Germline loops: CDR1 SNHLY, CDR2 FYNNEI. The sample was central memory CD4+ T cells from blood. The source is a woman in her late teens or twenties in good health. This chain connects TRBV2 to TRBJ2-1; D is perhaps TRBD2 (5 bases). CDR3 protein: CATRTGSYNEQFF. The CDR3 DNA sequence: TGTGCCACCCGGACTGGCTCCTACAATGAGCAGTTCTTC.